These T cell receptor beta chains were read from a single sample in a study of cytomegalovirus exposure and HLA in healthy donors. Clones were read by immunoSEQ multiplex PCR, and TCRdb kept only the in-frame ones, dropping some. Found here are about 83,000 clones, roughly 76% of them singletons; the top ten hold approximately 1.9%. Source material: PBMCs. The receptor set was obtained from a woman in her 30s in good health and CMV-seronegative. The conserved cysteine and the conserved F or W are not part of the CDR3 here. Each record gives: J gene, V gene, CDR3 protein.

j_gene: TRBJ2-2
v_gene: TRBV9
CDR3aa: ASSVGGGPNTGELF

j_gene: TRBJ1-5
v_gene: TRBV5-6
CDR3aa: ASSLWDRGNQPQH

j_gene: TRBJ2-1
v_gene: TRBV5-5
CDR3aa: ASSWGTSGYNEQF

j_gene: TRBJ1-5
v_gene: TRBV19
CDR3aa: ASRKGGFQPQH

j_gene: TRBJ2-7
v_gene: TRBV19
CDR3aa: ASSATGFSEQY

j_gene: TRBJ2-5
v_gene: TRBV10-3
CDR3aa: AISPGVQETQY

j_gene: TRBJ1-1
v_gene: TRBV27
CDR3aa: ASSSPGQVTEAF

j_gene: TRBJ2-2
v_gene: TRBV5-4
CDR3aa: ASTPNGEGGGELF

j_gene: TRBJ2-7
v_gene: TRBV13
CDR3aa: ASSPGRASYEQY

j_gene: TRBJ2-3
v_gene: TRBV2
CDR3aa: ATAGQGTDTQY

j_gene: TRBJ1-2
v_gene: TRBV28
CDR3aa: ASSLFVDSASYGYT

j_gene: TRBJ2-2
v_gene: TRBV6-1
CDR3aa: ASSFRESGELF

j_gene: TRBJ1-3
v_gene: TRBV11-2
CDR3aa: ASSLRVFRDTSSGNTIY

j_gene: TRBJ1-5
v_gene: TRBV28
CDR3aa: ASSPGRPQH

j_gene: TRBJ2-1
v_gene: TRBV7-2
CDR3aa: ASSWGRLAGGADNEQF

j_gene: TRBJ1-1
v_gene: TRBV2
CDR3aa: ASKGQGDTEAF

j_gene: TRBJ1-4
v_gene: TRBV5-1
CDR3aa: ASSLQGAYEKLF

j_gene: TRBJ2-3
v_gene: TRBV9
CDR3aa: ASSVVPSGPTDTQY

j_gene: TRBJ1-5
v_gene: TRBV28
CDR3aa: ASSLLGQGGQPQH

j_gene: TRBJ2-1
v_gene: TRBV6-5
CDR3aa: ASSYFSPSGNEQF

j_gene: TRBJ2-7
v_gene: TRBV19
CDR3aa: ASSPRTSGNPSYEQY

j_gene: TRBJ2-7
v_gene: TRBV9
CDR3aa: ASSVGLAGTYEQY